In this sample, the clone carrying this TCR beta chain turned up once. Here immunoSEQ multiplex PCR was the method, and the copy in TCRdb shows in-frame clones only, minus some. The sample records roughly 240,000 clones, approximately 86% being singletons. The data stem from a study of blood T cell repertoires in COVID-19. Ages ranged from about 18 to 89 years, with residence in about 24 US areas. The sequence derives from a woman aged 30 to 39 with acute COVID-19. The specimen sequenced was PBMCs or T cells enriched from blood (not recorded which).

The CDR3 sequence is CASSQDWGTGRRATQYF. CDR3 bases: TGCGCCAGCAGCCAAGATTGGGGTACAGGGCGCAGGGCGACCCAGTACTTC. The genes are TRBV4-3 and TRBJ2-5; TRBD1 is a possible D gene (6 bases). V gave up 0 bases and J gave up 7 bases, with 21 bases separating them. This CDR3 spans 17 amino acids. Germline values: CDR1 LGHNA, CDR2 YSLEER.